The T cell receptor (beta chain) under discussion was sequenced for a study of blood T cell repertoires in COVID-19. Authors' processing steps: Reference gene primer amplification gave nucleated cell count estimates. Sequenced by immunoSEQ multiplex PCR; TCRdb stores in-frame clones only, minus some. The V and J calls and clone size are taken from that table; D and trimming were inferred from the DNA. The repertoire holds a few hundred thousand clones, with around 90% as singletons. V lost 5 bases, J lost 6 bases, and 26 bases lay in between. CDR1 and CDR2 from the germline V gene are SGHVS and FQNEAQ. The CDR3 is 18 amino acids.

The sample was peripheral blood. The chain links TRBV7-8 to TRBJ2-1, with D possibly matching TRBD2 (7 bases). The TCR was taken from a woman in her sixties with COVID-19, enrolled during active disease. The CDR3 DNA follows: TGTGCCAGCAGCCCTGGCCTGGGCGGGGGCGGGGGCGGCAATGAGCAGTTCTTC. This translates into CASSPGLGGGGGGNEQFF.